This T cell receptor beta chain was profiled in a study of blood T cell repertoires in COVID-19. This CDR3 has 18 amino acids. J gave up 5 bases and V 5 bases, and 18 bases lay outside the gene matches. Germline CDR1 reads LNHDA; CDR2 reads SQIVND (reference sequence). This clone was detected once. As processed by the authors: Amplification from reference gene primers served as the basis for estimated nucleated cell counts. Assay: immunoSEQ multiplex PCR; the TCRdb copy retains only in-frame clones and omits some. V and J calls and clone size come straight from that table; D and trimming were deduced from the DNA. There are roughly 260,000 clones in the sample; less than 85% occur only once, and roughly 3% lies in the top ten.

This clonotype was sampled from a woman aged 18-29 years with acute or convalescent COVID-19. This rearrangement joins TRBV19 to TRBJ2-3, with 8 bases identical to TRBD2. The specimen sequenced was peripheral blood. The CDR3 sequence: CASSQLVGKRERGDTQYF. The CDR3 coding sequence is TGTGCCAGTAGTCAACTGGTCGGAAAGCGGGAGCGAGGAGATACGCAGTATTTT.